This T cell receptor (beta chain) was identified in a study of response to subunit inactivated influenza vaccine. CDR3 length equals 16 residues. Per the germline V gene, CDR1 is DFQATT and CDR2 is SNEGSKA (reference sequence). Losses at the gene ends were 0 bases for V and 5 bases for J; bases not matched to a gene: 11. Whole-study results and caveats: Each seasonal influenza vaccination, the authors suggested, recruits few new T cells.

TCRdb used MiXCR to reprocess the RT-PCR reads, holding one entry per CDR3 protein. The repertoire has around 760,000 distinct CDR3 sequences, more than 11% of them found once; the top ten carry less than 7%. Only a few counts were recorded for this clonotype. Its antigen is unidentified. This chain uses TRBV20-1 with TRBJ2-5; TRBD1 aligns across 8 bases. The sample was PBMCs from blood, taken around 15 days before vaccination. The TCR sequence derives from a man between 45 and 60 years old who received an inactivated influenza vaccine. The CDR3 is CSARDLGAGGGETQYF. The DNA for the CDR3 is TGCAGTGCTAGAGATCTCGGGGCAGGGGGCGGGGAGACCCAGTACTTC.